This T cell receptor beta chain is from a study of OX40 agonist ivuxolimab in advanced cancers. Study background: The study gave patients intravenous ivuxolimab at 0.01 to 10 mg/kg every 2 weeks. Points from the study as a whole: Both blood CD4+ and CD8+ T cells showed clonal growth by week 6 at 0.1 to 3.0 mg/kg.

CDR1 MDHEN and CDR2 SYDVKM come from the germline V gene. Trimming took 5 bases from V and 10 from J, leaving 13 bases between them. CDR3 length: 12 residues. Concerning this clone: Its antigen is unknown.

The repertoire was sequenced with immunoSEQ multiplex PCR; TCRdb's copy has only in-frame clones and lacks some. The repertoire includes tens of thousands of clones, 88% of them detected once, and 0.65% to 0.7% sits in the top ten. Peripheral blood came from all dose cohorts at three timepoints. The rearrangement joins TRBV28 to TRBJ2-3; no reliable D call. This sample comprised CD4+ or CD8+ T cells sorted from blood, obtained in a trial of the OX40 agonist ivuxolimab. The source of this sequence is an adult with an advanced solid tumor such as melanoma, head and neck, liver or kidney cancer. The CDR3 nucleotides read TGTGCCAGCAGTCCTCTTTCGGGTGCGCAGTATTTT. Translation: CASSPLSGAQYF.